This note documents a single TCR beta chain sequence. The antigen is not known. The sample belongs to a study of cytomegalovirus exposure and HLA in healthy donors. 13 Jbeta primers and 60 Vbeta primers were used for the PCR. Generated by immunoSEQ multiplex PCR, the TCRdb table keeps only in-frame clones and is missing some. The sample consists of about 140,000 clones, around 80% of them appearing once. Study-level points and caveats: CMV serostatus alone was available as immune exposure information. Versus the approximately 720-donor mean, an Asian-associated ancestry cluster reportedly showed fewer N-insertions in a later analysis.

This clonotype was obtained from a woman in her thirties or forties in good health and CMV-seronegative. Sequenced: PBMCs.

The DNA for the CDR3 is TGTGCCAGCAGCTTAGACAGACCCCTCGGGGGAAACATTCAGTACTTC. This encodes CASSLDRPLGGNIQYF. The chain employs TRBV7-9 and TRBJ2-4; D is possibly TRBD2 (6 bases). The V and J ends lost 1 base and 6 bases respectively, with 16 bases between them. This CDR3 has 16 amino acids. Germline loops: CDR1 SEHNR, CDR2 FQNEAQ (reference sequence).